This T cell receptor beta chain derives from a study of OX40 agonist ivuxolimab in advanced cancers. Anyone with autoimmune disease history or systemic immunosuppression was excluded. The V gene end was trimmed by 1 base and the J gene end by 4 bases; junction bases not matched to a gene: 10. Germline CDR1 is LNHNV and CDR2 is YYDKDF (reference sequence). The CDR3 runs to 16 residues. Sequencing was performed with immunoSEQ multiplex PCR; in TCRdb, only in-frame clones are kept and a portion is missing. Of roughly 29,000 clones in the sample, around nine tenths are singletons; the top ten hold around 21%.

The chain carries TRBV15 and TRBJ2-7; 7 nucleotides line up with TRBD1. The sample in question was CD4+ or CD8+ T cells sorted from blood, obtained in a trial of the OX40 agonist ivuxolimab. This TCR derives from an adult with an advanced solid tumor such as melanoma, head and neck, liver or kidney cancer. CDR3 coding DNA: TGTGCCACCAGCAGAGGCCCCCTCTCAGGGGGATACGAGCAGTACTTC. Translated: CATSRGPLSGGYEQYF.